Listed here are 14 T cell receptor beta chains from one sample, sequenced in a study of blood T cell repertoires in COVID-19. Only in-frame clones appear in the TCRdb table, and some are missing; sequencing was by immunoSEQ multiplex PCR. The sample carries 250,000 to 300,000 clones, roughly 86% recorded once. Sequenced sample: peripheral blood. The receptors shown here come from a man younger than 30 with active or convalescent COVID-19.

CDR3 in DNA: TGCAGTGCTAGTAGGACAGGGGGCTGGGGCACTGAAGCTTTCTTT. Protein product: CSASRTGGWGTEAFF. The V call is TRBV20-1, the J call TRBJ1-1, with 11 bases lining up with TRBD1. The CDR3 covers 15 residues. V was pared by 3 bases and J by 4 bases, with 7 bases of the junction left unmatched. The germline V gene encodes CDR1 DFQATT and CDR2 SNEGSKA (reference sequence).

The chain couples TRBV7-9 to TRBJ2-1, with 7 bases aligning to TRBD1. This CDR3 comprises 15 residues. With V trimmed by 4 bases and J by 7 bases, 10 bases remained unmatched. Germline loops: CDR1 SEHNR, CDR2 FQNEAQ (reference sequence). CDR3 DNA: TGTGCCAGCAGCTGGGGACAGATAAGTAATAATGAGCAGTTCTTC. It codes for CASSWGQISNNEQFF. Complete variable domain (other parts from reference TRBV7-9 and TRBJ2-1): DTGVSQNPRHKITKRGQNVTFRCDPISEHNRLYWYRQTLGQGPEFLTYFQNEAQLEKSRLLSDRFSAERPKGSFSTLEIQRTEQGDSAMYLCASSWGQISNNEQFFGPGTRLTVL.

This rearrangement joins TRBV5-1 to TRBJ1-2, with unresolved D. In germline, CDR1 is SGHRS, CDR2 YFSETQ. V was trimmed by 0 bases and J by 1 base, leaving 7 bases between them. This CDR3 region has 14 residues. The CDR3 spells CASSLGQDNYGYTF. The DNA of the CDR3 is TGCGCCAGCAGCTTGGGCCAGGATAACTATGGCTACACCTTC. Supplemented by reference TRBV5-1 and TRBJ1-2, the full variable domain reads KAGVTQTPRYLIKTRGQQVTLSCSPISGHRSVSWYQQTPGQGLQFLFEYFSETQRNKGNFPGRFSGRQFSNSRSEMNVSTLELGDSALYLCASSLGQDNYGYTFGSGTRLTVV.

The rearrangement joins TRBV5-1 to TRBJ2-7, with 9 bases fitting TRBD2. The germline CDR1 and CDR2 sequences are SGHRS and YFSETQ. V shed 7 bases, J shed 2 bases, and the junction held 10 bases outside the gene matches. The CDR3 sequence is 15 residues long. The CDR3 loop reads CASEDGAGGPYEQYF. CDR3 in DNA: TGCGCCAGCGAAGATGGGGCGGGAGGGCCCTACGAGCAGTACTTC.

In nucleotides, the CDR3 is TGTGCCTGCTCTGCGAGGGGGTATAATGAAAAACTGTTTTTT. It codes for CACSARGYNEKLFF. The rearrangement links TRBV19 to TRBJ1-4, with a tentative D call TRBD1 (6 bases). CDR3 size: 14 residues. The V end lost 11 bases, the J end lost 4 bases, and 17 bases lay between the germline ends. Germline lookup yields CDR1 LNHDA and CDR2 SQIVND (reference sequence). Full variable domain (outside the CDR3, taken from reference TRBV19 and TRBJ1-4): DGGITQSPKYLFRKEGQNVTLSCEQNLNHDAMYWYRQDPGQGLRLIYYSQIVNDFQKGDIAEGYSVSREKKESFPLTVTSAQKNPTAFYLCACSARGYNEKLFFGSGTQLSVL.

This chain links TRBV2 with TRBJ1-6; D is perhaps TRBD1 (6 bases). CDR3 length equals 17 residues. The germline CDR1 and CDR2 sequences are SNHLY and FYNNEI. Trimming removed 3 bases from V and 2 bases from J, with 14 bases in between. CDR3 in amino acids: CASSDEDSGAYNSPLHF. The CDR3 DNA follows: TGTGCCAGCAGTGATGAGGACAGTGGGGCCTATAATTCACCCCTCCACTTT.

This clone was counted a few times. This chain joins TRBV7-8 and TRBJ1-6; D remains ambiguous. The CDR3 runs 14 residues. Germline V gene data show CDR1 as SGHVS and CDR2 as FQNEAQ. Trimming shortened V by 5 bases and J by 8 bases, and 13 bases separated the two germline ends. The CDR3 region is CASSSAGYDSPLHF. DNA for the CDR3: TGTGCCAGCAGCAGTGCAGGCTACGATTCACCCCTCCACTTT. The variable domain in full, completed from reference TRBV7-8 and TRBJ1-6, reads GAGVSQSPRYKVAKRGQDVALRCDPISGHVSLFWYQQALGQGPEFLTYFQNEAQLDKSGLPSDRFFAERPEGSVSTLKIQRTQQEDSAVYLCASSSAGYDSPLHFGNGTRLTVT.

The V gene is TRBV12-3 or TRBV12-4, the J gene TRBJ2-5; maybe TRBD2 (7 bases). The CDR3 spans 12 residues. Trimming removed 4 bases at V and 5 bases at J, with 8 bases between. The CDR3 DNA reads TGTGCCAGCAGTTCGGGGGGCGAGACCCAGTACTTC. Amino acid sequence: CASSSGGETQYF.

The V call is TRBV4-1, the J call TRBJ2-4; 11 bases are a match to TRBD2. The CDR3 loop spans 18 amino acids. Germline loops: CDR1 MGHRA, CDR2 YSYEKL. The V and J ends lost 1 base and 0 bases, in that order; junction bases with no gene match: 5. As DNA, the CDR3 is TGCGCCAGCAGCCAAGGGCTAGCGGGAGGCCTAGCCAAAAACATTCAGTACTTC. This sequence encodes CASSQGLAGGLAKNIQYF.

This sequence joins TRBV3-1 (or the pseudogene TRBV3-2) and TRBJ2-2; TRBD1 matches 7 bases. The trim removed 4 bases at V and 2 bases at J, leaving 4 bases unmatched. The CDR3 totals 15 residues. Germline CDR1 LGHDT, CDR2 YNNKEL (reference sequence). Here the CDR3 DNA reads TGTGCCAGCAGCCCTGGGACAGCAAACACCGGGGAGCTGTTTTTT. This sequence encodes CASSPGTANTGELFF.

This chain connects TRBV5-1 to TRBJ2-2; maybe TRBD2 (6 bases). The V gene's germline CDR1 is SGHRS and CDR2 YFSETQ. Trimming removed 2 bases from V and 7 bases from J, with 18 bases in between. The CDR3 is 16 amino acids. CDR3 in amino acids: CASSFGWGERNGELFF. CDR3 DNA sequence: TGCGCCAGCAGCTTCGGTTGGGGGGAAAGGAACGGGGAGCTGTTTTTT.

The V and J genes are TRBV27 and TRBJ2-1; 9 bases map to TRBD2. CDR1 MNHEY and CDR2 SMNVEV come from the germline V gene (reference sequence). V shed 6 bases, J shed 3 bases, and the junction held 9 bases outside the gene matches. This CDR3 contains 16 residues. The CDR3 sequence: CASRVSGTSSYNEQFF. The CDR3 DNA reads TGTGCCAGCAGGGTCTCCGGGACTAGCAGCTACAATGAGCAGTTCTTC.

This chain links TRBV10-3 with TRBJ1-4; the match to TRBD1 covers 8 bases. Looked up from germline, CDR1 is ENHRY and CDR2 is SYGVKD. This CDR3 has 14 amino acids. V shed 8 bases and J 6 bases; nucleotides not matched to a gene: 8. The CDR3 reads CAIGRQGKYEKLFF. The CDR3 DNA reads TGTGCCATCGGGCGACAGGGGAAATATGAAAAACTGTTTTTT.

The chain is built from TRBV4-2 and TRBJ2-5; the D gene is possibly TRBD1 (5 bases). CDR1 is LGHNA, CDR2 YNFKEQ, per germline. V lost 0 bases and J lost 9, with 23 bases in between. The CDR3 totals 17 residues. CDR3 in amino acids: CASSQEGNPGLLGAQYF. CDR3 sequence (DNA): TGTGCCAGCAGCCAAGAGGGAAATCCTGGGTTGTTAGGGGCCCAGTACTTC.